A single sample is the source of the 22 T cell receptor beta chains below, sequenced in a study of cytomegalovirus exposure and HLA in healthy donors. PCR primers comprised 60 Vbeta and 13 Jbeta primers. The data were produced by immunoSEQ multiplex PCR, yet TCRdb's version contains in-frame clones alone and is incomplete. The table shows 110,000 to 150,000 clones, with 80% occurring only once. Material: PBMCs. The receptors originated from a male donor in good health and CMV-seropositive.

J is TRBJ2-3 and V is TRBV5-8; 9 bases agree with TRBD1. After removal of 0 bases from V and 5 bases from J, the junction contained 7 bases not matched to a gene. Per the germline V gene, CDR1 is SGHTS and CDR2 is YDEGEE. The CDR3 spans 16 residues. The CDR3 reads CASSLATGGRGDTQYF. For the CDR3, the DNA is TGTGCCAGCAGCTTGGCCACAGGGGGCAGAGGAGATACGCAGTATTTT.

The genes are TRBV4-1 and TRBJ1-1, with 8 bases lining up with TRBD1. V shed 0 bases and J 5 bases; nucleotides not matched to a gene: 8. The CDR3 extends over 16 amino acids. Germline CDR1 MGHRA, CDR2 YSYEKL. Written as DNA, the CDR3 is TGCGCCAGCAGCCAAGATCGGGGCAGGGGGCTGACTGAAGCTTTCTTT. Protein product: CASSQDRGRGLTEAFF.

The chain couples TRBV28 to TRBJ2-7, with 8 bases fitting TRBD2. Germline V gene lookup returns CDR1 MDHEN and CDR2 SYDVKM. V shed 2 bases, J shed 6 bases, and the junction held 6 bases outside the gene matches. The CDR3 has 14 residues. The CDR3 is CASSLDGLAREQYF. The DNA for the CDR3 is TGTGCCAGCAGTTTAGATGGACTAGCTCGCGAGCAGTACTTC.

The chain joins TRBV27 to TRBJ2-3; 8 bases match TRBD2. The CDR3 contains 17 residues. After removal of 3 bases from V and 0 bases from J, the junction contained 8 bases not matched to a gene. The germline V gene encodes CDR1 MNHEY and CDR2 SMNVEV (reference sequence). DNA of the CDR3: TGTGCCAGCAGTTTCGGGCTAGCGGGTTCTAGCACAGATACGCAGTATTTT. Protein product: CASSFGLAGSSTDTQYF.

With respect to this clone: A junction boundary mismatches the germline segment, possibly from a read error. The chain combines TRBV7-7 with TRBJ2-3, with D maybe TRBD2 (6 bases). There are 14 residues in the CDR3. CDR1 is SSHAT, CDR2 FNYEAQ, per germline (reference sequence). The CDR3, as DNA: TGTGCTAGCAGCCTGGGACTGAACACAGATACGCAGTATTTT. It translates to CASSLGLNTDTQYF.

The chain carries TRBV27 and TRBJ2-2; possible D gene TRBD2, 6 bases. This CDR3 is 15 amino acids long. CDR1 is MNHEY, CDR2 SMNVEV, per germline (reference sequence). V lost 2 bases, J lost 4 bases, and 11 bases lay in between. The CDR3 sequence: CASSLGGILTGELFF. CDR3 nucleotides: TGTGCCAGCAGTTTAGGGGGGATTCTCACCGGGGAGCTGTTTTTT.

This chain links TRBV18 with TRBJ2-3, with D unresolved. Trimming shortened V by 2 bases and J by 6 bases, and 12 bases separated the two germline ends. In germline, CDR1 is KGHSH, CDR2 LQKENI. The CDR3 covers 14 residues. CDR3 residues: CASSPVRTIDTQYF. For the CDR3, the DNA is TGTGCCAGCTCACCAGTGAGAACTATTGATACGCAGTATTTT.

The chain links TRBV19 to TRBJ2-7; possibly TRBD2 for D (6 bases). This CDR3 has 14 residues. Germline lookup yields CDR1 LNHDA and CDR2 SQIVND (reference sequence). V shed 4 bases and J shed 3 bases, with 13 bases lying between them. CDR3 nucleotides: TGTGCCAGTAGTAACGGAGGGCCCCGCTACGAGCAGTACTTC. Its protein product is CASSNGGPRYEQYF.

The V gene is TRBV4-1, the J gene TRBJ2-3; D is undetermined. Trimming took off 4 bases at V and 6 bases at J, with 11 bases between the two ends. CDR1 is MGHRA and CDR2 is YSYEKL in the germline V gene. The CDR3 covers 13 residues. Here the CDR3 reads CASSPPNGDTQYF. CDR3 bases: TGCGCCAGCAGCCCCCCCAACGGGGATACGCAGTATTTT.

The chain uses TRBV6-1 and TRBJ1-5; 8 bases align to TRBD1. Germline lookup yields CDR1 MNHNS and CDR2 SASEGT. The V and J ends lost 6 bases and 4 bases, in that order; junction bases with no gene match: 8. The CDR3 has 15 amino acids. Here the CDR3 DNA reads TGTGCCAGCAGCTACCAGGGGGCAACGAATCAGCCCCAGCATTTT. This encodes CASSYQGATNQPQHF.

This clone has just one count. The rearrangement uses TRBV19 and TRBJ2-3; TRBD2 matches 8 bases. The CDR3 extends over 14 amino acids. Germline values: CDR1 LNHDA, CDR2 SQIVND (reference sequence). The V segment lost 6 bases and the J segment 6 bases; nucleotides outside the gene matches: 8. The CDR3 is CASRRTSSRDTQYF. CDR3 in DNA: TGTGCCAGTAGAAGGACTAGCTCACGGGATACGCAGTATTTT. Based on the CDR3 plus reference TRBV19 and TRBJ2-3, the full variable domain is DGGITQSPKYLFRKEGQNVTLSCEQNLNHDAMYWYRQDPGQGLRLIYYSQIVNDFQKGDIAEGYSVSREKKESFPLTVTSAQKNPTAFYLCASRRTSSRDTQYFGPGTRLTVL.

This clone was detected a few times. The genes are TRBV7-9 and TRBJ2-2; D is undetermined. The germline CDR1 and CDR2 sequences are SEHNR and FQNEAQ (reference sequence). V lost 8 bases, J lost 4 bases, and 11 bases lay in between. The CDR3 spans 13 residues. The CDR3 spells CASPFGGTGELFF. CDR3 nucleotides: TGTGCCAGCCCCTTCGGTGGCACCGGGGAGCTGTTTTTT.

The chain employs TRBV7-3 and TRBJ2-7; D possibly corresponds to TRBD2 (5 bases). Germline V lookup: CDR1 SGHTA, CDR2 FQGTGA. This CDR3 is built from 13 residues. V lost 4 bases to trimming and J lost 1 base, with 8 bases between them. The CDR3 spells CASSSGNSYEQYF. The CDR3 DNA sequence: TGTGCCAGCAGCTCCGGGAATTCCTACGAGCAGTACTTC.

This chain uses TRBV27 with TRBJ2-6; weak D call: TRBD1 (5 bases). From germline, CDR1 is MNHEY and CDR2 SMNVEV (reference sequence). The CDR3 sequence is 17 residues long. V was cut by 1 base and J by 0 bases, with 10 bases left in between. CDR3 DNA: TGTGCCAGCAGTTTATACCCTAGGGGCTCTGGGGCCAACGTCCTGACTTTC. Its protein product is CASSLYPRGSGANVLTF.

The chain recombines TRBV5-4 with TRBJ2-7; the match to TRBD1 covers 9 bases. Germline trimming cut 4 bases from V and 0 bases from J; bases unmatched to any gene: 11. The CDR3 covers 17 residues. Germline-derived CDR1 and CDR2 are SGHNT and YYREEE (reference sequence). This CDR3 reads CASSQGTGKPLSYEQYF. The CDR3 nucleotides are TGTGCCAGCAGCCAAGGGACAGGGAAGCCCCTCTCCTACGAGCAGTACTTC.

The chain carries TRBV6-5 and TRBJ2-7; 8 bases match TRBD1. The V segment lost 6 bases and the J segment 2 bases; nucleotides outside the gene matches: 6. Germline CDR1 is MNHEY and CDR2 is SVGAGI. The CDR3 consists of 14 residues. CDR3 sequence: CASSLGQGTYEQYF. As DNA, the CDR3 is TGTGCCAGCAGCCTAGGACAGGGCACCTACGAGCAGTACTTC.

V and J are TRBV4-3 and TRBJ1-2; 7 positions agree with TRBD1. The CDR3 is 17 amino acids. Germline V gives CDR1 LGHNA, CDR2 YSLEER. With 3 bases clipped from V and 1 base from J, the junction kept 11 bases outside the gene matches. CDR3 sequence reads: CASSQEHDREVNYGYTF. The CDR3 bases are TGCGCCAGCAGCCAGGAACATGACAGGGAAGTTAACTATGGCTACACCTTC.

CDR3 in amino acids: CATQASGSGRNIQYF. CDR3 DNA: TGTGCCACCCAGGCTAGCGGGAGTGGGAGAAACATTCAGTACTTC. The rearrangement uses TRBV19 and TRBJ2-4; 10 bases are a match to TRBD2. J was trimmed by 6 bases and V by 10 bases; bases with no gene match: 12. There are 15 residues in the CDR3. Germline CDR1 reads LNHDA; CDR2 reads SQIVND (reference sequence).

Concerning this clone: Its ends do not fully match the called genes, so a read error is possible. This chain uses TRBV7-9 with TRBJ2-7; possible D gene TRBD1, 6 bases. The CDR3 runs to 12 residues. Germline loops: CDR1 SEHNR, CDR2 FQNEAQ (reference sequence). The CDR3 region has the DNA TGTTCCAGCAGCCAACAGGGCGACGAGCAGTACTTC. This encodes CSSSQQGDEQYF.

The chain carries TRBV13 and TRBJ1-3; tentatively, D is TRBD1 (5 bases). The V end was cut by 4 bases, the J end by 1 base, with 11 bases between. The germline gives CDR1 PRHDT, CDR2 FYEKMQ (reference sequence). The CDR3 length is 15 residues. CDR3 region: CASSSTRQSGNTIYF. CDR3 coding DNA: TGTGCCAGCAGCTCCACAAGACAGTCTGGAAACACCATATATTTT.

The chain carries TRBV6-5 and TRBJ2-7; 8 bases fit TRBD1. This CDR3 contains 14 residues. V shed 2 bases and J 4 bases; nucleotides not matched to a gene: 4. Per the germline V gene, CDR1 is MNHEY and CDR2 is SVGAGI. The CDR3 is CASSYVQGGYEQYF. Written as DNA, the CDR3 is TGTGCCAGCAGTTACGTACAGGGGGGATACGAGCAGTACTTC.

This chain joins TRBV27 and TRBJ2-2, with D perhaps matching TRBD2 (6 bases). CDR1 is MNHEY, CDR2 SMNVEV, per germline (reference sequence). This CDR3 has 16 residues. The V end lost 4 bases, the J end lost 0 bases, and 12 bases lay between the germline ends. CDR3 sequence: CASSYTSTANTGELFF. For the CDR3, the DNA is TGTGCCAGCAGTTACACTAGCACGGCGAACACCGGGGAGCTGTTTTTT.